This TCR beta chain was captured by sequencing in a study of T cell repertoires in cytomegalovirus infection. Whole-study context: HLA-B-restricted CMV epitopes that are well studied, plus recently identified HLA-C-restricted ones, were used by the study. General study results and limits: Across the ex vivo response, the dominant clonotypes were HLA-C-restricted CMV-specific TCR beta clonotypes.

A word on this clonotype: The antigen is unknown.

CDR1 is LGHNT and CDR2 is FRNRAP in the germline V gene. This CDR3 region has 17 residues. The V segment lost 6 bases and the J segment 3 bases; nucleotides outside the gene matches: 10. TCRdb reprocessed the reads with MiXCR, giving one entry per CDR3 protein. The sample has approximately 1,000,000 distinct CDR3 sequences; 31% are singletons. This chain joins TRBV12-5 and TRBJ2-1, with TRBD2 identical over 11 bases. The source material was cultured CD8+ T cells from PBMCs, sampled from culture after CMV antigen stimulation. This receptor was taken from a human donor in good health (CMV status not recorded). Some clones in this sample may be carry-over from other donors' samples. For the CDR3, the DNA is TGTGCTAGTGGGTGGAGTAGCGGGGGGGCCTTCTACAATGAGCAGTTCTTC. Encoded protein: CASGWSSGGAFYNEQFF.